These T cell receptor beta chains were read from a single sample in a study of neoadjuvant nivolumab and ipilimumab in lung cancer. Repertoires were generated with immunoSEQ multiplex PCR, while TCRdb's copy carries only in-frame clones and drops some. The sample carries 20,000 to 25,000 clones, roughly 84% recorded once. The material sequenced was peripheral blood, taken before neoadjuvant nivolumab, alone or with ipilimumab. Receptors originate from an adult with non-small cell lung cancer. Both conserved end residues are part of each CDR3. D genes are given only for firm matches. Clone size appears in some rows only: once, few, many, or a class for an expanded clone.

cdr3_length j_call clone_size v_call d_call cdr3_aa cdr3_nt
13 TRBJ2-7 NA TRBV6-6 NA CASTPFARYEQYF TGTGCCAGCACCCCCTTTGCCCGCTACGAGCAGTACTTC
14 TRBJ2-7 NA TRBV10-1 TRBD2 CASSSSGSPTEQYF TGCGCCAGCAGTTCAAGCGGGAGCCCGACAGAGCAGTACTTC
13 TRBJ1-2 NA TRBV30 NA CAWSSVRNYGYTF TGTGCCTGGAGTTCGGTCCGAAACTATGGCTACACCTTC
15 TRBJ2-7 NA TRBV9 TRBD2 CASSVGSGRYYEQYF TGTGCCAGCAGCGTAGGGTCCGGGAGGTACTACGAGCAGTACTTC
12 TRBJ1-5 NA TRBV7-9 NA CASSLTGQPQHF TGTGCCAGCAGCTTAACAGGTCAGCCCCAGCATTTT
16 TRBJ2-3 NA TRBV7-9 TRBD1 CASSYGTGRSTDTQYF TGTGCCAGCAGCTATGGGACAGGGCGAAGCACAGATACGCAGTATTTT
15 TRBJ2-3 NA TRBV14 TRBD2 CASSLWEAGVGAQYF TGTGCCAGCAGCTTGTGGGAAGCGGGAGTCGGAGCGCAGTATTTT
14 TRBJ1-2 NA TRBV7-9 TRBD1 CASSFRTGGGGYTF TGTGCCAGCAGCTTTAGGACAGGGGGCGGCGGCTACACCTTC
14 TRBJ2-6 NA TRBV9 NA CASSAGPGANVLTF TGTGCCAGCAGCGCGGGGCCTGGGGCCAACGTCCTGACTTTC
14 TRBJ2-3 once TRBV5-1 NA CASLRDPSTDTQYF TGCGCCAGCCTGCGGGACCCGAGCACAGATACGCAGTATTTT
14 TRBJ2-5 few TRBV6-1 NA CASSEGRHVETQYF TGTGCCAGCAGTGAGGGTCGGCACGTGGAGACCCAGTACTTC
15 TRBJ2-3 few TRBV5-1 TRBD2 CASRPGGTITDTQYF TGCGCCAGCAGGCCGGGAGGGACTATCACAGATACGCAGTATTTT
15 TRBJ2-1 NA TRBV2 TRBD1 CASSAGQGAADEQFF TGTGCCAGCAGTGCCGGCCAGGGGGCAGCGGATGAGCAGTTCTTC
18 TRBJ2-1 NA TRBV5-4 TRBD2 CASSGLTGLAGPYNEQFF TGTGCCAGCAGCGGCCTTACGGGACTAGCGGGACCTTACAATGAGCAGTTCTTC
13 TRBJ2-7 NA TRBV11-2 NA CASSFTGSHEQYF TGTGCCAGCAGCTTTACAGGGTCCCACGAGCAGTACTTC
14 TRBJ1-3 NA TRBV7-2 NA CASSFREPGNTIYF TGTGCCAGCAGCTTCAGGGAGCCCGGAAACACCATATATTTT
18 TRBJ1-5 NA TRBV4-2 NA CASSQDAAGGYSNQPQHF TGTGCCAGCAGCCAAGATGCGGCGGGCGGGTATAGCAATCAGCCCCAGCATTTT
11 TRBJ2-7 few TRBV29-1 NA CSVQGPYEQYF TGCAGCGTTCAGGGACCCTACGAGCAGTACTTC
13 TRBJ2-1 NA TRBV15 NA CATSRDLEAEQFF TGTGCCACCAGCAGAGATCTGGAGGCTGAGCAGTTCTTC
14 TRBJ1-2 once TRBV6-5 TRBD1 CASRSTGGDRGYTF TGTGCCAGCAGATCGACAGGGGGCGACCGAGGCTACACCTTC
13 TRBJ1-2 medium-sized TRBV29-1 TRBD1 CSVVRGQGDGYTF TGCAGCGTTGTTCGGGGACAGGGCGATGGCTACACCTTC
19 TRBJ2-2 NA TRBV4-1 TRBD2 CASSQGVLRRGANTGELFF TGCGCCAGCAGCCAAGGTGTCCTGCGTCGGGGGGCGAACACCGGGGAGCTGTTTTTT
16 TRBJ2-2 NA TRBV7-6 NA CASSLVGDTYTGELFF TGTGCCAGCAGCTTAGTAGGGGACACCTACACCGGGGAGCTGTTTTTT
13 TRBJ1-1 NA TRBV7-9 NA CASSYQGSTEAFF TGTGCCAGCAGCTATCAAGGCTCCACTGAAGCTTTCTTT
16 TRBJ1-1 NA TRBV5-4 NA CASSLVVGRAATEAFF TGTGCCAGCAGCTTGGTGGTAGGACGGGCGGCCACTGAAGCTTTCTTT
15 TRBJ2-5 NA TRBV6-6 NA CASSYGRWTQETQYF TGTGCCAGCAGTTACGGGAGATGGACACAAGAGACCCAGTACTTC
18 TRBJ2-2 NA TRBV7-7 TRBD2 CASSLTGTSVANTGELFF TGTGCTAGCAGCCTCACCGGGACTAGCGTTGCGAACACCGGGGAGCTGTTTTTT
13 TRBJ1-1 NA TRBV2 NA CASVRDMNTEAFF TGTGCCAGCGTACGGGACATGAACACTGAAGCTTTCTTT
13 TRBJ2-7 NA TRBV4-3 NA CASSQEERYEQYF TGCGCCAGCAGCCAAGAAGAACGCTACGAGCAGTACTTC